This TCR beta chain was recorded in a study of blood T cell repertoires in COVID-19. Profiling relied on immunoSEQ multiplex PCR, and the TCRdb table lists in-frame clones only, not all of them. Of about 170,000 clones listed, about 88% are singletons. The germline V gene has CDR1 SQVTM and CDR2 ANQGSEA. The ends lost 4 bases at V and 2 bases at J; junction bases unmatched: 6. The CDR3 length is 14 residues. Those who participated ranged in age from roughly 18 to 89 years and resided in approximately 26 US areas. The sample was PBMCs or T cells enriched from blood (not recorded which). The clonotype originates from a woman aged 18 to 35 who had recovered from COVID-19. V is TRBV29-1 and J is TRBJ2-5; 8 nucleotides match TRBD1. The CDR3 region has the DNA TGCAGCGTTGGAGACAGGGGCCTACAAGAGACCCAGTACTTC. It yields the protein CSVGDRGLQETQYF.